The clone carrying this TCR beta chain was seen many times. Its antigen is still unknown. V dropped 1 base and J dropped 7; count of bases not matched to a gene: 7. Germline-derived CDR1 and CDR2 are SGHNT and YENEEA. This CDR3 has 18 amino acids. Unique molecular identifiers were built into the TCRbeta library. TCRdb independently ran MiXCR on the PCR reads; one entry per CDR3 protein. The sample lists over 150,000 distinct CDR3 sequences; around 7% were seen once. The data derive from a study of T-cell reconstitution after alpha-beta-depleted transplantation in children. Notes on the study in general: Reportedly, only several hundred clones from non-depleted graft cells drove alpha-beta T-cell counts at about two months. TCRbeta diversity was high at day 60 in some patients (a result of surviving recipient T cells and thymic progenitors). From newly produced T cells came most of the T-cell counts and diversity one year after transplant.

Source: PBMCs, taken before TCRalphabeta/CD19-depleted stem cell transplant. The TCR was taken from a boy under 10 years old with acute lymphoblastic leukemia, due to receive a stem cell transplant. The chain is built from TRBV11-3 and TRBJ2-1; 16 bases match TRBD2. The CDR3 nucleotides read TGTGCCAGCAGCTTAGGGACCTCGGGACTAGCGGGAGGGAATGAGCAGTTCTTC. Amino acids: CASSLGTSGLAGGNEQFF.